The 22 T cell receptor beta chains below were found in one sample sequenced in a study of CD8 T cells in Susac syndrome. Random-hexamer reverse transcription was applied to roughly 0.5 to 1 ug RNA. TCRdb used MiXCR to reprocess the immunoSEQ multiplex PCR reads, holding one entry per CDR3 protein. The sample carries 100,000 to 150,000 distinct CDR3 sequences, about 95% recorded once. The specimen sequenced was CD4+ T cells from PBMCs. All receptors derive from a human donor with multiple sclerosis.

The chain recombines TRBV2 with TRBJ1-1; no clear D. This CDR3 has 11 residues. Germline V lookup: CDR1 SNHLY, CDR2 FYNNEI. The V and J ends lost 5 bases and 3 bases respectively, with 4 bases between them. CDR3 protein: CASSPYTEAFF. The CDR3 DNA reads TGTGCCAGCAGTCCATACACTGAAGCTTTCTTT.

The chain uses TRBV20-1 and TRBJ2-3, with unresolved D. The CDR3 is made up of 11 amino acids. Germline CDR1 is DFQATT and CDR2 is SNEGSKA (reference sequence). Deletions cut 6 bases from V and 2 bases from J, with 6 bases between. Here the CDR3 DNA reads TGCAGTGCGACTTACACAGATACGCAGTATTTT. Translating gives CSATYTDTQYF.

As concerns this clonotype: Germline is not matched at one junction end, which may reflect a read error. V is TRBV7-7 and J is TRBJ2-7, with D perhaps matching TRBD2 (7 bases). The germline V gene encodes CDR1 SSHAT and CDR2 FNYEAQ (reference sequence). CDR3 size: 14 residues. The CDR3 region has the DNA TGTGCTAGCAGTGAGGCGGGGGCCACCTACGAGCAGTACTTC. Amino acid sequence: CASSEAGATYEQYF.

The chain links TRBV7-2 to TRBJ2-7; 7 nucleotides align to TRBD2. Germline V lookup: CDR1 SGHTA, CDR2 FQGNSA. The CDR3 is 14 amino acids. The junction had 6 bases not matched to a gene; V was cut back by 1 base and J by 6 bases. DNA of the CDR3: TGTGCCAGCAGCTTAGGTGGGGGGGTGCCCGAGCAGTACTTC. This encodes CASSLGGGVPEQYF.

The V and J genes are TRBV5-1 and TRBJ1-2, with a tentative D call TRBD1 (6 bases). Germline CDR1 SGHRS, CDR2 YFSETQ. The CDR3 runs 17 residues. V lost 0 bases, J lost 7 bases, and 22 bases lay in between. This chain's CDR3 is CASSLEGLSGAPLGYTF. DNA for the CDR3: TGCGCCAGCAGCTTGGAGGGACTTTCAGGGGCGCCGCTTGGCTACACCTTC.

This clonotype was counted a single time. The chain carries TRBV2 and TRBJ1-5, with D tentatively TRBD1 (5 bases). CDR1 SNHLY and CDR2 FYNNEI come from the germline V gene. The CDR3 totals 13 residues. Trimming took off 9 bases at V and 2 bases at J, with 11 bases between the two ends. The CDR3 DNA reads TGTGCCAGTCAGGGAAAAGGCAATCAGCCCCAGCATTTT. Its translation is CASQGKGNQPQHF.

This clonotype was observed a single time. The V and J genes are TRBV6-1 and TRBJ2-3; a weak D match, TRBD2 (6 bases). The CDR3 has 13 residues. CDR1 is MNHNS and CDR2 is SASEGT in the germline V gene. The chain's CDR3 is CEARTTRTDTQYF. The CDR3 nucleotides read TGTGAAGCACGGACTACTCGAACAGATACGCAGTATTTT.

This chain joins TRBV30 and TRBJ2-5; D is perhaps TRBD2 (5 bases). Trimming left V 5 bases short and J 5 bases short, with 12 bases between. CDR3 length: 12 amino acids. CDR1 and CDR2 (germline): GTSNPN, SVGIG (reference sequence). CDR3 amino acids: CAWSSLWETQYF. CDR3 coding DNA: TGTGCCTGGTCTAGCCTTTGGGAGACCCAGTACTTC.

The chain carries TRBV7-2 and TRBJ2-5; D gene ambiguous. The CDR3 runs 16 residues. Per the germline V gene, CDR1 is SGHTA and CDR2 is FQGNSA. V dropped 5 bases and J dropped 0 bases, with 16 bases sitting between them. The CDR3 DNA is TGTGCCAGCAGCCTCTCGGGCGCGAGGAACCAAGAGACCCAGTACTTC. This gives the protein CASSLSGARNQETQYF.

The rearrangement uses TRBV4-2 and TRBJ2-6; no clear D gene. Germline CDR1 reads LGHNA; CDR2 reads YNFKEQ. V was pared by 1 base and J by 1 base, with 8 bases between. CDR3 size: 16 residues. Written as DNA, the CDR3 is TGTGCCAGCAGCCAAGGCTCCGTTTCTGGGGCCAACGTCCTGACTTTC. Protein product: CASSQGSVSGANVLTF.

This chain uses TRBV4-1 with TRBJ2-3; D gene uncertain. The germline V gene has CDR1 MGHRA and CDR2 YSYEKL. This CDR3 comprises 15 residues. V was shortened by 0 bases and J by 4 bases, with 11 bases between the two germline ends. CDR3 DNA sequence: TGCGCCAGCAGCCAAGACGGAGTAGATGCAGATACGCAGTATTTT. Translated, it gives CASSQDGVDADTQYF.

The rearrangement uses TRBV18 and TRBJ2-6, with D hard to call. The V and J ends lost 4 bases and 13 bases respectively, with 14 bases between them. Looked up from germline, CDR1 is KGHSH and CDR2 is LQKENI. CDR3 length: 13 amino acids. The CDR3 DNA is TGTGCCAGCTCACTAAGCAAACTAAGAGTCCTGACTTTC. It codes for CASSLSKLRVLTF.

This clonotype was detected only once. J is TRBJ2-7 and V is TRBV20-1; 9 bases match TRBD1. Unmatched junction bases numbered 8, after V lost 3 bases and J lost 2 bases. This CDR3 comprises 15 residues. Germline V gives CDR1 DFQATT, CDR2 SNEGSKA (reference sequence). This chain's CDR3 is CSASSPGQGAYEQYF. DNA for the CDR3: TGCAGTGCTAGTAGCCCGGGACAGGGCGCCTACGAGCAGTACTTC.

The chain joins TRBV20-1 to TRBJ2-7; 9 nucleotides match TRBD2. V trimming: 5 bases; J trimming: 4 bases; junction bases outside the gene matches: 9. The CDR3 covers 14 residues. From germline, CDR1 is DFQATT and CDR2 SNEGSKA (reference sequence). The CDR3 DNA reads as TGCAGTGCTCAAAGGAGCGGGAGGAGGTACGAGCAGTACTTC. It encodes CSAQRSGRRYEQYF.

This chain connects TRBV5-4 to TRBJ2-1; D is perhaps TRBD2 (5 bases). The germline V gene has CDR1 SGHNT and CDR2 YYREEE (reference sequence). Between the trimmed V and J ends, which lost 3 bases and 2 bases, there was a span of 15 bases. The CDR3 covers 16 residues. CDR3 DNA: TGTGCCAGCAGCTCAGCTCTAGCCGGCCCCTACAATGAGCAGTTCTTC. Translating gives CASSSALAGPYNEQFF.

The rearrangement links TRBV5-1 to TRBJ2-7, with D hard to call. Germline values: CDR1 SGHRS, CDR2 YFSETQ. The CDR3 totals 14 residues. V dropped 0 bases and J dropped 5 bases, with 12 bases sitting between them. The CDR3 loop is CASSLVKALDEQYF. CDR3 coding DNA: TGCGCCAGCAGCTTGGTGAAGGCCCTAGACGAGCAGTACTTC.

CDR3 protein: CASRAKGLDSEQYF. In nucleotides, the CDR3 is TGTGCCAGCAGGGCTAAGGGACTAGATAGCGAGCAGTACTTC. The J gene is TRBJ2-7, the V gene TRBV2, with 8 bases lining up with TRBD2. J gave up 6 bases and V 6 bases, and 10 bases lay outside the gene matches. The V gene's germline CDR1 is SNHLY and CDR2 FYNNEI. CDR3 length: 14 residues.

The genes are TRBV10-2 and TRBJ1-1; 8 bases match TRBD1. Trimming took 9 bases from V and 1 from J; bases not matched to a gene: 7. The germline V gene has CDR1 WSHSY and CDR2 SAAADI. This CDR3 contains 14 residues. Here the CDR3 reads CASLQGAGNTEAFF. The CDR3 DNA sequence: TGCGCCAGTTTGCAGGGGGCTGGGAACACTGAAGCTTTCTTT.

The chain uses TRBV14 and TRBJ2-3; D might be TRBD2 (5 bases). The germline V gene encodes CDR1 SGHDN and CDR2 FVKESK. Deletions cut 0 bases from V and 2 bases from J, with 15 bases between. CDR3 size: 17 residues. The CDR3 loop reads CASSQDLGATVTDTQYF. For the CDR3, the DNA is TGTGCCAGCAGCCAAGATCTGGGAGCCACAGTCACAGATACGCAGTATTTT.

The chain combines TRBV29-1 with TRBJ2-3; unclear D gene. The CDR3 is 12 residues long. Per germline, CDR1 SQVTM and CDR2 ANQGSEA. Trimming pared 5 bases from V and 8 bases from J, leaving 14 bases between. The DNA of the CDR3 is TGCAGCGTTCGTCCGACCCAGAGTACGCAGTATTTT. This encodes CSVRPTQSTQYF.

V is TRBV5-1 and J is TRBJ1-1; 9 bases agree with TRBD1. Trimming took 0 bases from V and 4 from J; bases not matched to a gene: 1. Germline CDR1 reads SGHRS; CDR2 reads YFSETQ. The length of the CDR3 is 14 residues. The CDR3 sequence is CASSLDRGLTEAFF. CDR3 coding DNA: TGCGCCAGCAGCTTGGACAGGGGGCTCACTGAAGCTTTCTTT. The whole variable domain, filled in from reference TRBV5-1 and TRBJ1-1, reads KAGVTQTPRYLIKTRGQQVTLSCSPISGHRSVSWYQQTPGQGLQFLFEYFSETQRNKGNFPGRFSGRQFSNSRSEMNVSTLELGDSALYLCASSLDRGLTEAFFGQGTRLTVV.

CDR3 protein: CASSAGGANQGQPQHF. The CDR3 DNA is TGTGCCAGCTCGGCGGGTGGGGCGAACCAAGGGCAGCCCCAGCATTTT. V gene TRBV18 combines with J gene TRBJ1-5, with a possible D match to TRBD1 (5 bases). Trimming took off 6 bases at V and 7 bases at J, with 22 bases between the two ends. There are 16 residues in the CDR3. The germline CDR1 and CDR2 sequences are KGHSH and LQKENI.